This T cell receptor beta chain originates from a study of blood T cell repertoires in COVID-19. As for the study in general: The analysed material was cDNA or gDNA that came from T cells, B-cell-depleted T cells, or PBMCs.

With V trimmed by 8 bases and J by 5 bases, 14 bases remained unmatched. The CDR3 loop spans 15 amino acids. Germline V gene data show CDR1 as SNHLY and CDR2 as FYNNEI. Data came from immunoSEQ multiplex PCR; TCRdb stores just in-frame clones and leaves some out. Of about 150,000 clones in the sample, approximately 86% were seen once. Source material: peripheral blood. The chain has TRBV2 and TRBJ2-5; 7 bases align to TRBD2. This TCR derives from a woman older than 75 with active or convalescent COVID-19. CDR3 region: CASYGRRTRGETQYF. CDR3 in DNA: TGTGCCAGCTACGGACGGAGGACTAGAGGGGAGACCCAGTACTTC.